What follows are 22 T cell receptor beta chains derived from one specimen sequenced in a study of hypomethylating agent response in myelodysplastic syndrome. Only in-frame clones appear in the TCRdb table, and some are missing; sequencing was by immunoSEQ multiplex PCR. This sample has 5,800 or so clones, with roughly 80% found just once. The source material was bone marrow, sampled before or after starting hypomethylating agent treatment for myelodysplastic syndrome (not recorded which). Receptor source: a human donor with myelodysplastic syndrome.

This clone was counted between two and nine times. The rearrangement uses TRBV5-1 and TRBJ2-7; D remains unclear. The CDR3 runs to 12 residues. From germline, CDR1 is SGHRS and CDR2 YFSETQ. V lost 4 bases and J 3 bases, leaving 8 bases between the germline ends. The CDR3 DNA reads as TGCGCCAGCAGCCCTGTAGGCTACGAGCAGTACTTC. Residues: CASSPVGYEQYF.

CDR3 sequence reads: CASSSLVSSSLNEQYF. CDR3 nucleotides: TGTGCCAGCAGTAGTTTAGTTTCTAGCAGCCTGAACGAGCAGTACTTC. The chain is built from TRBV27 and TRBJ2-7, with D perhaps TRBD2 (5 bases). V shed 5 bases and J shed 5 bases, with 22 bases lying between them. Germline assignment: CDR1 MNHEY and CDR2 SMNVEV (reference sequence). CDR3 length equals 16 residues.

This clone was observed a few times. The gene calls are TRBV2 and TRBJ2-1; D unresolved. The CDR3 runs 11 residues. Trimming removed 3 bases from V and 10 bases from J, with 7 bases in between. From germline, CDR1 is SNHLY and CDR2 FYNNEI. The chain's CDR3 is CASSEAQEQFF. The CDR3 DNA follows: TGTGCCAGCAGTGAGGCCCAAGAGCAGTTCTTC.

The V gene is TRBV5-1, the J gene TRBJ2-1, with D perhaps matching TRBD2 (7 bases). The CDR3 sequence is 18 residues long. Trimming took 0 bases from V and 7 from J, leaving 23 bases between them. The V gene's germline CDR1 is SGHRS and CDR2 YFSETQ. The CDR3 DNA is TGCGCCAGCAGCTTGGGGCCCAGGGGACGGGGGGCGAGGAATGAGCAGTTCTTC. It translates to CASSLGPRGRGARNEQFF.

This chain uses TRBV5-6 with TRBJ2-5; a possible D gene is TRBD2 (5 bases). The germline V and J ends were trimmed by 2 bases and 4 bases, with 9 bases remaining between them. Germline-derived CDR1 and CDR2 are SGHDT and YYEEEE. The CDR3 is made up of 13 amino acids. CDR3 nucleotide sequence: TGTGCCAGCAGCTTCGCAGGACTAGAGACCCAGTACTTC. This sequence encodes CASSFAGLETQYF.

This clone came up once. The CDR3 loop reads CASSDHSMGTDTQYF. The CDR3 bases are TGTGCCAGCAGTGACCATAGTATGGGCACAGATACGCAGTATTTT. The chain is built from TRBV2 and TRBJ2-3; D ambiguous. Germline V gene data show CDR1 as SNHLY and CDR2 as FYNNEI. The CDR3 runs 15 residues. The germline V and J ends were trimmed by 3 bases and 1 base, with 11 bases remaining between them.

V is TRBV7-8 and J is TRBJ2-7; maybe TRBD1 (5 bases). The V gene lost 4 bases and the J gene lost 1 base, with 14 bases spanning the gap. The CDR3 totals 15 residues. Germline values: CDR1 SGHVS, CDR2 FQNEAQ. The CDR3 sequence: CASSSYSTDSYEQYF. CDR3 in DNA: TGTGCCAGCAGCTCCTACTCGACAGATTCCTACGAGCAGTACTTC.

The chain carries TRBV7-9 and TRBJ2-7; TRBD2 is a possible D gene (5 bases). Looked up from germline, CDR1 is SEHNR and CDR2 is FQNEAQ (reference sequence). The ends were cut back, 2 bases at V and 5 bases at J, with 13 bases in the middle. There are 14 residues in the CDR3. Written as DNA, the CDR3 is TGTGCCAGCAGCTTAACCACTAGTTCCCACGAGCAGTACTTC. Encoded protein: CASSLTTSSHEQYF. Combining the CDR3 with reference TRBV7-9 and TRBJ2-7 gives the whole variable domain DTGVSQNPRHKITKRGQNVTFRCDPISEHNRLYWYRQTLGQGPEFLTYFQNEAQLEKSRLLSDRFSAERPKGSFSTLEIQRTEQGDSAMYLCASSLTTSSHEQYFGPGTRLTVT.

This clone was observed a few times. V gene TRBV9 combines with J gene TRBJ1-1, with D possibly matching TRBD1 (5 bases). V shed 3 bases and J shed 5 bases, with 11 bases lying between them. Per the germline V gene, CDR1 is SGDLS and CDR2 is YYNGEE. The CDR3 loop spans 13 amino acids. CDR3 residues: CASSGPGFTEAFF. The CDR3 nucleotides are TGTGCCAGCAGCGGACCAGGGTTTACTGAAGCTTTCTTT.

The chain employs TRBV19 and TRBJ2-7; TRBD1 might be the D (5 bases). Germline CDR1 and CDR2: LNHDA and SQIVND (reference sequence). V was trimmed by 9 bases and J by 2 bases, leaving 14 bases between them. The CDR3 length is 13 residues. This CDR3 is CASRAPSTYEQYF. The DNA of the CDR3 is TGTGCCAGCAGGGCCCCTTCAACCTACGAGCAGTACTTC.

The V gene is TRBV10-1, the J gene TRBJ2-1; the D gene is possibly TRBD2 (5 bases). The CDR3 is 15 amino acids. The ends were cut back, 2 bases at V and 8 bases at J, with 16 bases in the middle. Per the germline V gene, CDR1 is WNHNN and CDR2 is SYGVQD (reference sequence). CDR3 loop: CASSEPRTGRDEQFF. The CDR3 coding sequence is TGCGCCAGCAGTGAGCCCCGGACTGGACGGGATGAGCAGTTCTTC.

This clone was seen just once. The chain couples TRBV7-3 to TRBJ2-3; D perhaps matches TRBD1 (6 bases). The germline V gene has CDR1 SGHTA and CDR2 FQGTGA. V was shortened by 5 bases and J by 3 bases, with 12 bases between the two germline ends. The CDR3 runs to 14 residues. The CDR3 nucleotides read TGTGCCAGCAGCCCCCTAAGGGGGACAGATACGCAGTATTTT. This encodes CASSPLRGTDTQYF.

In this sample, this clone turned up once. The chain combines TRBV29-1 with TRBJ2-3; TRBD1 or TRBD2 may be the D gene (5 bases each). This CDR3 has 13 amino acids. The V gene lost 4 bases and the J gene lost 2 bases, with 10 bases spanning the gap. In germline, CDR1 is SQVTM, CDR2 ANQGSEA. CDR3 in amino acids: CSVVRGPTDTQYF. In DNA, the CDR3 is TGCAGCGTTGTTCGGGGCCCCACAGATACGCAGTATTTT.

The chain couples TRBV15 to TRBJ2-7; D gene ambiguous. Germline V gives CDR1 LNHNV, CDR2 YYDKDF (reference sequence). The CDR3 is made up of 14 amino acids. Trimming removed 0 bases from V and 2 bases from J, with 8 bases in between. The CDR3 DNA follows: TGTGCCACCAGCAGAGAGGACGGAGCCTACGAGCAGTACTTC. Translating it yields CATSREDGAYEQYF.

The J gene is TRBJ2-5, the V gene TRBV4-1, with D possibly TRBD2 on 5 matching bases. This CDR3 has 13 residues. Trimming took off 2 bases at V and 5 bases at J, with 9 bases between the two ends. Per the germline V gene, CDR1 is MGHRA and CDR2 is YSYEKL. The CDR3 coding sequence is TGCGCCAGCAGCCAAAGGACTTCGGAGACCCAGTACTTC. It specifies CASSQRTSETQYF.

V usage is TRBV5-8 and J usage is TRBJ1-5; D remains ambiguous. CDR1 SGHTS and CDR2 YDEGEE come from the germline V gene. The CDR3 has 13 residues. The V end was cut by 1 base, the J end by 4 bases, with 6 bases between. For the CDR3, the DNA is TGTGCCAGCAGCTTGCATGCAAATCAGCCCCAGCATTTT. Its translation: CASSLHANQPQHF.

V is TRBV29-1 and J is TRBJ2-7, with 9 bases matching TRBD1. V shed 4 bases, J shed 0 bases, and the junction held 4 bases outside the gene matches. The CDR3 has 14 residues. CDR1 and CDR2 from the germline V gene are SQVTM and ANQGSEA. The CDR3 sequence is CSVATGGSSYEQYF. The CDR3 bases are TGCAGCGTTGCGACAGGGGGAAGCTCCTACGAGCAGTACTTC.

This clone showed up just a few times. V gene TRBV19 combines with J gene TRBJ1-5, with a weak D call TRBD1 (5 bases). This CDR3 comprises 12 residues. Deletions cut 4 bases from V and 11 bases from J, with 12 bases between. Germline V gives CDR1 LNHDA, CDR2 SQIVND (reference sequence). For the CDR3, the DNA is TGTGCCAGTAGTAGAGACAGCCTGACCCAGCATTTT. It codes for CASSRDSLTQHF.

J is TRBJ1-1 and V is TRBV19, with D tentatively TRBD1 (6 bases). CDR1 and CDR2 from the germline V gene are LNHDA and SQIVND (reference sequence). The CDR3 runs 14 residues. Deletions cut 3 bases from V and 9 bases from J, with 17 bases between. The CDR3 DNA reads as TGTGCCAGTAGTATCTCCGGCCCGGGACACCAAGCTTTCTTT. This translates into CASSISGPGHQAFF.

CDR3 amino acids: CASSPSGRNYEQYF. The CDR3, as DNA: TGTGCCAGCTCACCTTCGGGACGGAACTACGAGCAGTACTTC. The chain recombines TRBV18 with TRBJ2-7; D tentatively fits TRBD1 or TRBD2 (5 bases each). This CDR3 comprises 14 residues. The germline V gene encodes CDR1 KGHSH and CDR2 LQKENI. Trimming left V 3 bases short and J 3 bases short, with 12 bases between.

V gene TRBV11-2 combines with J gene TRBJ1-1, with D possibly matching TRBD1 (5 bases). Trimming took off 1 base at V and 10 bases at J, with 7 bases between the two ends. CDR1 and CDR2 (germline): SGHAT, FQNNGV. The CDR3 covers 11 residues. CDR3 residues: CASSLAGLAFF. DNA for the CDR3: TGTGCCAGCAGCTTAGCAGGGTTAGCTTTCTTT.

V is TRBV12-5 and J is TRBJ2-1; 10 bases are shared with TRBD2. The V gene end was trimmed by 6 bases and the J gene end by 2 bases; junction bases not matched to a gene: 4. This CDR3 is 15 amino acids long. Germline CDR1 is LGHNT and CDR2 is FRNRAP. CDR3 sequence (DNA): TGTGCTAGTGGGCCCACTAGCGGGACCTACAATGAGCAGTTCTTC. Protein: CASGPTSGTYNEQFF.